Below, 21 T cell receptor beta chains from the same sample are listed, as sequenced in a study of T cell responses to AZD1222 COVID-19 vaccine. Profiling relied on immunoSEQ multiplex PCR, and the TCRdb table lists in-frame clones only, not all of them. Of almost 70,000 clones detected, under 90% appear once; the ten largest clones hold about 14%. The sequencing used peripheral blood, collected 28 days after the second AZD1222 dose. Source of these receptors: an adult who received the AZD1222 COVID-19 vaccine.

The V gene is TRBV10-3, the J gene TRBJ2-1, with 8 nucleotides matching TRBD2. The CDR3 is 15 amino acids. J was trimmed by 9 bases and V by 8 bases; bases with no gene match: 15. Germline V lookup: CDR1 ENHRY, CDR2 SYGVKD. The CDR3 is CAIQGSGGHGIEQFF. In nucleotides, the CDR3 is TGTGCCATCCAGGGCAGCGGGGGACACGGGATTGAGCAGTTCTTC.

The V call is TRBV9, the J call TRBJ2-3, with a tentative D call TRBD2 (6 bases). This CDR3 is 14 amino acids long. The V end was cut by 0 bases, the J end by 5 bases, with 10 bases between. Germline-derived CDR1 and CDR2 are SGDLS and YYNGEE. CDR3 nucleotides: TGTGCCAGCAGCGTAGAGGCGGGGAGAGATACGCAGTATTTT. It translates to CASSVEAGRDTQYF.

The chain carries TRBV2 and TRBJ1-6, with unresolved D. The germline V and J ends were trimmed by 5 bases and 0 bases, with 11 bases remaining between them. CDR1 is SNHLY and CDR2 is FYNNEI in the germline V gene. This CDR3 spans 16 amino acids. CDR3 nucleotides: TGTGCCAGCAGTAAAGACGGGGACTCCTATAATTCACCCCTCCACTTT. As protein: CASSKDGDSYNSPLHF.

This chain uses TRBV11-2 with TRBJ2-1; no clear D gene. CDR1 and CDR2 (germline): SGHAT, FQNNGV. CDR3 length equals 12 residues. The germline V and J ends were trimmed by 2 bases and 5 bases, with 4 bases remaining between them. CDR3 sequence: CASSLFNNEQFF. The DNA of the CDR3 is TGTGCCAGCAGCTTATTCAACAATGAGCAGTTCTTC.

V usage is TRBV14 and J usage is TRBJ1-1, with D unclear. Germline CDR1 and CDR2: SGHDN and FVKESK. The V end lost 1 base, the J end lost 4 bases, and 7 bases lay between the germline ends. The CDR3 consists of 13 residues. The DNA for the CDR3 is TGTGCCAGCAGCCAAGGGCGCCTCACTGAAGCTTTCTTT. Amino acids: CASSQGRLTEAFF.

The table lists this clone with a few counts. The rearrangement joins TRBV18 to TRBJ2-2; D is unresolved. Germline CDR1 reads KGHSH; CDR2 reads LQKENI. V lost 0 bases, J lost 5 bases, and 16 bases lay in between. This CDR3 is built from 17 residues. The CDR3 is CASSPPNGQVGTGELFF. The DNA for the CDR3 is TGTGCCAGCTCACCACCGAACGGGCAGGTTGGGACCGGGGAGCTGTTTTTT.

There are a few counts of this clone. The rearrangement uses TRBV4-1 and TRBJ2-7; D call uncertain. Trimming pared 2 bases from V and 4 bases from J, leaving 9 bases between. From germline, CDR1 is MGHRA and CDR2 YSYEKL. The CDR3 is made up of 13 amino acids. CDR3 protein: CASSQLGVYEQYF. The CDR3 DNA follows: TGCGCCAGCAGCCAACTAGGCGTTTACGAGCAGTACTTC.

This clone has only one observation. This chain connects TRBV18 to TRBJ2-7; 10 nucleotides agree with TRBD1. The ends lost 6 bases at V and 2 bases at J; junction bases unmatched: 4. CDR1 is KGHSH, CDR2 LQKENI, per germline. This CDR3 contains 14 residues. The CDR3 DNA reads TGTGCCAGCTCTCTAGGACAGGGGGCCTACGAGCAGTACTTC. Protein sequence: CASSLGQGAYEQYF.

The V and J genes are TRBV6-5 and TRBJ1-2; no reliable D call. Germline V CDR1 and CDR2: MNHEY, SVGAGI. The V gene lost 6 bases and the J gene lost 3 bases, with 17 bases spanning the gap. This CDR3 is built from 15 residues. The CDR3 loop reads CASSRGLGRHYGYTF. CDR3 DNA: TGTGCCAGCAGCCGTGGACTTGGGAGGCACTATGGCTACACCTTC.

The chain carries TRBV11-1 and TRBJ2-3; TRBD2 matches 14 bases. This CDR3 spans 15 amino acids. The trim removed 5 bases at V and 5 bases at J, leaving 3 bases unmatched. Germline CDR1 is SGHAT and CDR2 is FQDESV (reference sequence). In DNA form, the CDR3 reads TGTGCCAGCAGCAAAGGGACTAGCGGGGGAGATACGCAGTATTTT. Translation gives CASSKGTSGGDTQYF. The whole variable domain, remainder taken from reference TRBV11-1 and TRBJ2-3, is EAEVAQSPRYKITEKSQAVAFWCDPISGHATLYWYRQILGQGPELLVQFQDESVVDDSQLPKDRFSAERLKGVDSTLKIQPAELGDSAMYLCASSKGTSGGDTQYFGPGTRLTVL.

The DNA for the CDR3 is TGTGCCAGCAGCTTAGCATTGGGGCCGGATGAAGCTTTCTTT. This encodes CASSLALGPDEAFF. The rearrangement links TRBV7-2 to TRBJ1-1; tentative D call: TRBD1 (5 bases). Germline CDR1 and CDR2: SGHTA and FQGNSA. The V end was cut by 0 bases, the J end by 7 bases, with 12 bases between. The CDR3 has 14 residues.

CDR3 loop: CAISNGTANTEAFF. The DNA of the CDR3 is TGTGCCATCAGTAATGGGACAGCAAACACTGAAGCTTTCTTT. The chain combines TRBV10-3 with TRBJ1-1, with 7 bases matching TRBD1. Trimming at V came to 5 bases and at J to 2 bases, leaving 5 bases not matched to a gene. Germline V gene sequence: CDR1 ENHRY, CDR2 SYGVKD. The CDR3 totals 14 residues.

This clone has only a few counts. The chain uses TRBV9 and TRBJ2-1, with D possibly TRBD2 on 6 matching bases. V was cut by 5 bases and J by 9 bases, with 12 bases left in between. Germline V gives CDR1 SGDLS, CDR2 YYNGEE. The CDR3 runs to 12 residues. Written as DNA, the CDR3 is TGTGCCAGCAGTCCCTACGGGGGTGAGCAGTTCTTC. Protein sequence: CASSPYGGEQFF.

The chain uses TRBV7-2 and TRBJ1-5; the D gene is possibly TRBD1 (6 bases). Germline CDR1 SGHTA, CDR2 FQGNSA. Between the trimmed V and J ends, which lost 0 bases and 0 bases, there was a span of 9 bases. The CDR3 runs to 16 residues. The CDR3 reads CASSLAGAYSNQPQHF. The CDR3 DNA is TGTGCCAGCAGCTTAGCGGGGGCCTATAGCAATCAGCCCCAGCATTTT.

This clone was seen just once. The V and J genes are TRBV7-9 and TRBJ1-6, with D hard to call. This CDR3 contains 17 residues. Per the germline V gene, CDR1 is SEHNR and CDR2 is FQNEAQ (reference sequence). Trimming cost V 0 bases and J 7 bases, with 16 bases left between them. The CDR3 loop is CASSLAAGGQKNSPLHF. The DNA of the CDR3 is TGTGCCAGCAGCTTAGCAGCAGGTGGGCAGAAGAATTCACCCCTCCACTTT.

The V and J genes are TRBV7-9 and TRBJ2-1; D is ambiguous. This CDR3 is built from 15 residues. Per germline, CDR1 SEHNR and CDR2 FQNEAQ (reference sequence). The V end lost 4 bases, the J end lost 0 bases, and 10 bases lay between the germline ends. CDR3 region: CASSSVLGSYNEQFF. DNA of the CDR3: TGTGCCAGCAGCTCTGTACTTGGCTCCTACAATGAGCAGTTCTTC.

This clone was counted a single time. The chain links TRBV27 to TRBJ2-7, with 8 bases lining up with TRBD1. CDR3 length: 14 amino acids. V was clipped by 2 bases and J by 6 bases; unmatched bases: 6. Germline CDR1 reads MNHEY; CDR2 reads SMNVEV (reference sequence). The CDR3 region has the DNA TGTGCCAGCAGTTTAACGACAGGGGTGAGCGAGCAGTACTTC. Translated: CASSLTTGVSEQYF.

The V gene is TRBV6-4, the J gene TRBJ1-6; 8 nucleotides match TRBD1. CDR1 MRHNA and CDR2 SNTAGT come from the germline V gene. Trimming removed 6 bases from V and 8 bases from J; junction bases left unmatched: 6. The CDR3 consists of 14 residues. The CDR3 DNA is TGTGCCAGCAGATCGGGACAGGCGCATTCACCCCTCCACTTT. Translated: CASRSGQAHSPLHF.

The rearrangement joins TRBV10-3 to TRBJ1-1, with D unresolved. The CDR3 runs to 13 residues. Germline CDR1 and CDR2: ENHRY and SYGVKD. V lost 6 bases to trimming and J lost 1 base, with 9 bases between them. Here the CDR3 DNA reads TGTGCCATCAGGAGAGGGAAGAACACTGAAGCTTTCTTT. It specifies CAIRRGKNTEAFF.

CDR3 protein: CASSNRKGINYGYTF. CDR3 sequence (DNA): TGTGCCAGCAGTAACAGGAAAGGGATTAACTATGGCTACACCTTC. J is TRBJ1-2 and V is TRBV28; maybe TRBD1 (5 bases). This CDR3 has 15 amino acids. V was clipped by 5 bases and J by 1 base, with 14 bases between them. Germline V gene sequence: CDR1 MDHEN, CDR2 SYDVKM.

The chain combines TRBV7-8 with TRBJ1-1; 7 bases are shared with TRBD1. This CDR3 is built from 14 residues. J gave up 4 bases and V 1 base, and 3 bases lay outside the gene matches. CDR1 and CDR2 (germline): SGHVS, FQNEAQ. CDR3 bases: TGTGCCAGCAGCTTAGAGGGGGCGGGCACTGAAGCTTTCTTT. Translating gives CASSLEGAGTEAFF.